This paragraph covers one T cell receptor beta chain sequence. This sample was taken from a study of blood T cell repertoires in COVID-19. CDR3 length: 15 amino acids. Trimming removed 3 bases at V and 5 bases at J, with 17 bases between. Germline CDR1 LGHNT, CDR2 FRNRAP. TCRdb's copy holds only in-frame clones and misses some; the assay was immunoSEQ multiplex PCR. The data contain 250,000 to 300,000 clones, 85% to 90% of them singletons. What was sequenced was peripheral blood. This sequence originates from a young man with active or convalescent COVID-19. J is TRBJ2-7 and V is TRBV12-5; D uncertain. This chain's CDR3 is CASGFPESRVHEQYF. The CDR3 coding sequence is TGTGCTAGTGGTTTCCCCGAGAGTAGAGTCCACGAGCAGTACTTC.